This TCR beta chain came from a study of breast tumors, draining lymph nodes, adjacent tissues. This clonotype occurred many times. V was trimmed by 0 bases and J by 9 bases, leaving 10 bases between them. Germline lookup yields CDR1 SGDLS and CDR2 YYNGEE. The CDR3 contains 14 residues. TCRdb passed the multiplex PCR reads through MiXCR, listing each CDR3 protein once. The sample contains 84,000 or so distinct CDR3 sequences, over 25% of which appear only once. Axillary draining lymph nodes of breast cancer patients supplied the node samples. This chain joins TRBV9 and TRBJ1-6, with D possibly being TRBD1 (5 bases). This TCR was sampled from a female donor with breast cancer. Some clones in this sample may be carry-over from other donors' samples. Source material: axillary lymph node tissue. The CDR3, as DNA: TGTGCCAGCAGCGTAGAGGCAGGGCGTTCACCCCTCCACTTT. It is translated as CASSVEAGRSPLHF.